Listed here are 19 T cell receptor beta chains from one sample, sequenced in a study of blood T cell repertoires in COVID-19. This table comes from immunoSEQ multiplex PCR, and its TCRdb copy is limited to in-frame clones, with some not included. The top ten clones hold approximately 13% of a sample with a few hundred thousand clones, 89% of them seen once. The sample comprised peripheral blood. These receptors originate from an older woman with acute or convalescent COVID-19.

The V and J genes are TRBV6-2 or TRBV6-3 and TRBJ2-4, with 9 bases lining up with TRBD1. The J segment lost 4 bases and the V segment lost 5 bases, leaving 3 bases of the junction unmatched. CDR1 and CDR2 from the germline V gene are MNHEY and SVGEGT. CDR3 length: 14 amino acids. The CDR3 spells CASSGTGTKNIQYF. In DNA, the CDR3 is TGTGCCAGCAGTGGGACAGGGACAAAAAACATTCAGTACTTC.

The V call is TRBV9, the J call TRBJ1-1; 12 bases align to TRBD1. CDR3 length equals 15 residues. Looked up from germline, CDR1 is SGDLS and CDR2 is YYNGEE. The J segment lost 7 bases and the V segment lost 0 bases, leaving 4 bases of the junction unmatched. CDR3: CASSVDGTGGIEAFF. CDR3 DNA sequence: TGTGCCAGCAGCGTAGATGGGACAGGGGGCATTGAAGCTTTCTTT.

The V call is TRBV13, the J call TRBJ2-2; 8 nucleotides align to TRBD2. Germline V gene lookup returns CDR1 PRHDT and CDR2 FYEKMQ (reference sequence). With V trimmed by 3 bases and J by 5 bases, 2 bases remained unmatched. The CDR3 spans 14 residues. CDR3 nucleotide sequence: TGTGCCAGCAGCTTTCGGGGGGGAACCGGGGAGCTGTTTTTT. This gives the protein CASSFRGGTGELFF.

The J gene is TRBJ1-2, the V gene TRBV19; 8 nucleotides line up with TRBD1. The CDR3 is 16 amino acids. Germline V CDR1 and CDR2: LNHDA, SQIVND (reference sequence). V was clipped by 3 bases and J by 0 bases; unmatched bases: 6. CDR3 amino acids: CASSILQGGTNYGYTF. CDR3 DNA sequence: TGTGCCAGTAGTATCCTACAGGGGGGAACTAACTATGGCTACACCTTC.

The chain is built from TRBV5-5 and TRBJ1-1; D uncertain. CDR1 is SGHKS and CDR2 is YYEKEE in the germline V gene (reference sequence). Trimming removed 2 bases from V and 2 bases from J, with 13 bases in between. CDR3 length: 15 residues. CDR3 in amino acids: CASSFRGGINTEAFF. In DNA form, the CDR3 reads TGTGCCAGCAGCTTCCGGGGAGGAATAAACACTGAAGCTTTCTTT.

In this sample, this clone turned up many times. This chain links TRBV6-9 with TRBJ2-7; possibly TRBD2 for D (5 bases). This CDR3 is 13 amino acids long. Trimming left V 11 bases short and J 3 bases short, with 17 bases between. CDR1 and CDR2 (germline): MNHGY, SVAAGI. The CDR3 DNA reads as TGTGCCCGTCGAGGGTTTCGAGGCTACGAGCAGTACTTC. This translates into CARRGFRGYEQYF.

The chain links TRBV7-9 to TRBJ1-4, with D maybe TRBD1 (5 bases). This CDR3 region has 17 residues. The germline V gene encodes CDR1 SEHNR and CDR2 FQNEAQ (reference sequence). The V and J ends lost 3 bases and 6 bases respectively, with 20 bases between them. DNA for the CDR3: TGTGCCAGCAGCTTTGACACCGGCAGGGTAGGATATGAAAAACTGTTTTTT. Protein sequence: CASSFDTGRVGYEKLFF.

This clone was counted a few times. The chain uses TRBV5-1 and TRBJ2-2, with D possibly being TRBD1 (6 bases). V shed 0 bases and J shed 5 bases, with 14 bases lying between them. Germline-derived CDR1 and CDR2 are SGHRS and YFSETQ. There are 16 residues in the CDR3. CDR3 amino acids: CASSLVLGAETGELFF. Written as DNA, the CDR3 is TGCGCCAGCAGCTTGGTTCTGGGGGCTGAAACCGGGGAGCTGTTTTTT.

The V and J genes are TRBV7-2 and TRBJ2-6; the D is unclear. The CDR3 spans 15 residues. Trimming removed 1 base from V and 0 bases from J, with 4 bases in between. The germline CDR1 and CDR2 sequences are SGHTA and FQGNSA. The CDR3 loop is CASSLGASGANVLTF. The CDR3 DNA reads TGTGCCAGCAGCTTAGGGGCCTCTGGGGCCAACGTCCTGACTTTC.

The CDR3 reads CASSLVGQSTDTQYF. DNA of the CDR3: TGTGCCAGCAGCTTAGTGGGACAGAGCACAGATACGCAGTATTTT. V gene TRBV7-9 combines with J gene TRBJ2-3, with 7 positions matching TRBD1. The germline CDR1 and CDR2 sequences are SEHNR and FQNEAQ (reference sequence). The J segment lost 0 bases and the V segment lost 1 base, leaving 1 base of the junction unmatched. The CDR3 covers 15 residues. Full variable domain (rest looked up from reference TRBV7-9 and TRBJ2-3): DTGVSQNPRHKITKRGQNVTFRCDPISEHNRLYWYRQTLGQGPEFLTYFQNEAQLEKSRLLSDRFSAERPKGSFSTLEIQRTEQGDSAMYLCASSLVGQSTDTQYFGPGTRLTVL.

This sequence joins TRBV19 and TRBJ2-7, with 7 bases lining up with TRBD2. Germline V gives CDR1 LNHDA, CDR2 SQIVND (reference sequence). The CDR3 contains 16 residues. After removal of 1 base from V and 4 bases from J, the junction contained 10 bases not matched to a gene. The CDR3 nucleotides read TGTGCCAGTAGTATAGCGGGGGGTTCCCAACCGTACGAGCAGTACTTC. Its protein product is CASSIAGGSQPYEQYF.

The CDR3: CASSRTGAGETQYF. CDR3 in DNA: TGTGCCAGCAGCCGGACAGGGGCCGGGGAGACCCAGTACTTC. The rearrangement joins TRBV6-5 to TRBJ2-5; 9 nucleotides match TRBD1. The V segment lost 6 bases and the J segment 5 bases; nucleotides outside the gene matches: 7. This CDR3 has 14 amino acids. Germline V gene lookup returns CDR1 MNHEY and CDR2 SVGAGI.

The V call is TRBV10-3, the J call TRBJ1-2, with 7 bases identical to TRBD1. CDR1 and CDR2 from the germline V gene are ENHRY and SYGVKD. After removal of 6 bases from V and 5 bases from J, the junction contained 6 bases not matched to a gene. The length of the CDR3 is 13 residues. CDR3 bases: TGTGCCATCAGCCGGGACAGACTTTATGGCTACACCTTC. It is translated as CAISRDRLYGYTF.

This sequence joins TRBV6-5 and TRBJ1-5, with D uncertain. The germline gives CDR1 MNHEY, CDR2 SVGAGI. This CDR3 is built from 13 residues. V lost 4 bases and J lost 3, with 7 bases in between. The CDR3 reads CASSSWANQPQHF. CDR3 DNA sequence: TGTGCCAGCAGTTCGTGGGCCAATCAGCCCCAGCATTTT.

This clone was counted a single time. The chain recombines TRBV6-2 or TRBV6-3 with TRBJ1-5; D call uncertain. Looked up from germline, CDR1 is MNHEY and CDR2 is SVGEGT. The CDR3 contains 12 residues. Trimming removed 2 bases from V and 12 bases from J, with 11 bases in between. DNA for the CDR3: TGTGCCAGCAGTTACCTGCCCAATAGCCAGCATTTT. This sequence encodes CASSYLPNSQHF.

The chain couples TRBV28 to TRBJ1-6; D is possibly TRBD1 (5 bases). Trimming removed 6 bases from V and 14 bases from J, with 14 bases in between. The CDR3 has 12 amino acids. Germline CDR1 MDHEN, CDR2 SYDVKM. CDR3 protein: CASSLPGGALHF. In nucleotides, the CDR3 is TGTGCCAGCAGCCTCCCGGGGGGTGCCCTCCACTTT.

V usage is TRBV28 and J usage is TRBJ2-7, with a possible D match to TRBD2 (7 bases). The V end was cut by 7 bases, the J end by 0 bases, with 22 bases between. CDR3 length: 17 amino acids. CDR1 is MDHEN, CDR2 SYDVKM, per germline. Here the CDR3 DNA reads TGTGCCAGCACCACACCCCGGGGGGCGACTTCCTCCTACGAGCAGTACTTC. This encodes CASTTPRGATSSYEQYF.

This sequence joins TRBV24-1 and TRBJ1-2, with a tentative D call TRBD1 (5 bases). Germline assignment: CDR1 KGHDR and CDR2 SFDVKD. The V end was cut by 3 bases, the J end by 1 base, with 17 bases between. The CDR3 loop spans 17 amino acids. The CDR3: CATSDPLGAPDNYGYTF. CDR3 in DNA: TGTGCCACCAGTGATCCCCTAGGGGCGCCTGATAACTATGGCTACACCTTC.

The rearrangement joins TRBV5-1 to TRBJ1-5; maybe TRBD1 (5 bases). Germline CDR1 and CDR2: SGHRS and YFSETQ. Deletions cut 4 bases from V and 4 bases from J, with 12 bases between. The CDR3 length is 14 residues. The CDR3 sequence is CASSMGGGNQPQHF. CDR3 nucleotide sequence: TGCGCCAGCAGCATGGGCGGGGGGAATCAGCCCCAGCATTTT.